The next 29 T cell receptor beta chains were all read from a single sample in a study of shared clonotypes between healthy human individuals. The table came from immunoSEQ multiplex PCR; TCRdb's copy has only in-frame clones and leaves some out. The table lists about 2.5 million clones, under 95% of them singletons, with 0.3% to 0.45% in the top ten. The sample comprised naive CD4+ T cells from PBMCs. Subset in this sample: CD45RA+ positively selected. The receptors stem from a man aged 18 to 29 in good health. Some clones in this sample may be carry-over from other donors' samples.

The CDR3 DNA reads TGTGCCAGCAGCTTGACTAGCGGGAGCGAGCAGTACTTC. This codes for CASSLTSGSEQYF. The V call is TRBV11-3, the J call TRBJ2-7; 12 nucleotides align to TRBD2. J gave up 6 bases and V 3 bases, and 0 bases lay outside the gene matches. This CDR3 region has 13 residues. Germline CDR1 and CDR2: SGHNT and YENEEA.

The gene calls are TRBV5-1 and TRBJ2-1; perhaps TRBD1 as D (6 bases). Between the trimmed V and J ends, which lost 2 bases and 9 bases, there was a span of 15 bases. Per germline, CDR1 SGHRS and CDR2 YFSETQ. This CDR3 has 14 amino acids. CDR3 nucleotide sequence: TGCGCCAGCAGCTTCTTAGGGCTAGGGGGTGAGCAGTTCTTC. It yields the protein CASSFLGLGGEQFF.

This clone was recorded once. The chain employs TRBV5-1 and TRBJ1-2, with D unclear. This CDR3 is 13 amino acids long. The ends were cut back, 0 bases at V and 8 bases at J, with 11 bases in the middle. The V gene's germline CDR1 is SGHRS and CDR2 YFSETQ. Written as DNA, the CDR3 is TGCGCCAGCAGCTTGGAGGAAGGGTTCGGCTACACCTTC. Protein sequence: CASSLEEGFGYTF.

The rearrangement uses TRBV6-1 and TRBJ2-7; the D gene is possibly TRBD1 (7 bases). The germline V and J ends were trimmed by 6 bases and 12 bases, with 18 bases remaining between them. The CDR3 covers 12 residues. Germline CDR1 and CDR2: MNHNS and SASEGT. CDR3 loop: CASRGGRGHRYF. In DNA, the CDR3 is TGTGCCAGCAGGGGGGGTAGGGGGCATCGGTACTTC.

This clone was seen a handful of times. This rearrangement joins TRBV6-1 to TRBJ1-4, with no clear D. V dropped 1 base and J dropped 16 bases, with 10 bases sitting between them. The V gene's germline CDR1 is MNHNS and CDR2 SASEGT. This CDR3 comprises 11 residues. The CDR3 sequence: CASSEGARQFF. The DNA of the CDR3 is TGTGCCAGCAGTGAAGGGGCCCGACAGTTTTTT.

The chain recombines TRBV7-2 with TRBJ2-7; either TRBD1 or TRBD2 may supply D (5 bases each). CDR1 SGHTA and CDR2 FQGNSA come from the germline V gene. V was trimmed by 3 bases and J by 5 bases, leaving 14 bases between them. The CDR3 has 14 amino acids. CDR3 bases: TGTGCCAGCAGCTTGTCGGGGCGAGGCGACGAGCAGTACTTC. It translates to CASSLSGRGDEQYF.

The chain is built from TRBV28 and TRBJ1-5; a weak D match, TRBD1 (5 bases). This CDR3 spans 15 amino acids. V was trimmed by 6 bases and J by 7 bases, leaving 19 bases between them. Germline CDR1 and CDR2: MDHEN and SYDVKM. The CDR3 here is CASRGADGGGQPQHF. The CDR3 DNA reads TGTGCCAGCAGGGGAGCGGACGGCGGGGGACAGCCCCAGCATTTT.

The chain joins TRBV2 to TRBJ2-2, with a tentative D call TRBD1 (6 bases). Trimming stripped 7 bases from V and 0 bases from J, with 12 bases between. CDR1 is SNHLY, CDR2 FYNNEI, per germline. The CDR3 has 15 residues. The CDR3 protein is CASIKDSANTGELFF. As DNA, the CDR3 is TGTGCCAGCATTAAGGACAGCGCGAACACCGGGGAGCTGTTTTTT.

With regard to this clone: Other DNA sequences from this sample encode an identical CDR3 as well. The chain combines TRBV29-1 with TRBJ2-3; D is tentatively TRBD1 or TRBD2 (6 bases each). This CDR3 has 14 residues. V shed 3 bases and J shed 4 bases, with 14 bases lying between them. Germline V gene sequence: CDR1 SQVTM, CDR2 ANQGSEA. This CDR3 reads CSVEGGEGADTQYF. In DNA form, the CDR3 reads TGCAGCGTTGAGGGGGGTGAGGGGGCAGATACGCAGTATTTT.

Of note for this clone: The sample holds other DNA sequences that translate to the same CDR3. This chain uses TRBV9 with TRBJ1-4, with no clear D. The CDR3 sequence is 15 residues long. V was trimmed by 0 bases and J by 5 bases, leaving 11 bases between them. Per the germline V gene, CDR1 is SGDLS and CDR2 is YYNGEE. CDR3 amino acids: CASSVGVGLNEKLFF. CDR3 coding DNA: TGTGCCAGCAGCGTAGGAGTCGGTTTGAATGAAAAACTGTTTTTT.

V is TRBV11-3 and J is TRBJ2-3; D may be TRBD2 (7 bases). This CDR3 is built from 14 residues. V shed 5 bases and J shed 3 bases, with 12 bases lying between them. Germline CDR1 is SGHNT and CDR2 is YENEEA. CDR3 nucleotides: TGTGCCAGCAGCACCAGGGGAGGGACAGATACGCAGTATTTT. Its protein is CASSTRGGTDTQYF.

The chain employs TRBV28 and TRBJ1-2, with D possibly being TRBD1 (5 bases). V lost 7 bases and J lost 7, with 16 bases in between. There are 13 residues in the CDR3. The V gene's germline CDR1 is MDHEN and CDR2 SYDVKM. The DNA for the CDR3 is TGTGCCAGCACCTTCCGGGACCGCCGTGGCTACACCTTC. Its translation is CASTFRDRRGYTF.

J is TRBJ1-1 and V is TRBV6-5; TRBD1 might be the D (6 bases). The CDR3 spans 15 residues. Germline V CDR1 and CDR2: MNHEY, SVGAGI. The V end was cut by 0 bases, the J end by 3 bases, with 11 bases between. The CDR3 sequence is CASSYSPGADTEAFF. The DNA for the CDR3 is TGTGCCAGCAGTTACTCCCCAGGGGCGGACACTGAAGCTTTCTTT.

CDR3 DNA: TGCGCCAGCAGCGGACCCCCCGGGACAAACACAGATACGCAGTATTTT. Translated: CASSGPPGTNTDTQYF. This chain connects TRBV5-1 to TRBJ2-3, with D possibly being TRBD1 (6 bases). The V end was cut by 4 bases, the J end by 2 bases, with 17 bases between. This CDR3 spans 16 amino acids. Germline lookup yields CDR1 SGHRS and CDR2 YFSETQ.

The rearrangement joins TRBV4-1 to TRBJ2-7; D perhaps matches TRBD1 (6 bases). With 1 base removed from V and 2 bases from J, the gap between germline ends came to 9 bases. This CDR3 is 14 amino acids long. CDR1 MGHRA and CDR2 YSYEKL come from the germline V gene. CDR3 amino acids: CASSQVQGTYEQYF. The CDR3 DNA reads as TGCGCCAGCAGCCAAGTACAGGGAACCTACGAGCAGTACTTC.

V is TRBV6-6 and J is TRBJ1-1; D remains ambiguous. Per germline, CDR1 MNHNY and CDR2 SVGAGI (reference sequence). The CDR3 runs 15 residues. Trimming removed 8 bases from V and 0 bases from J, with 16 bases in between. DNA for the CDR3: TGTGCCAGCGCCTTCGGAGGACTGATGAACACTGAAGCTTTCTTT. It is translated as CASAFGGLMNTEAFF.

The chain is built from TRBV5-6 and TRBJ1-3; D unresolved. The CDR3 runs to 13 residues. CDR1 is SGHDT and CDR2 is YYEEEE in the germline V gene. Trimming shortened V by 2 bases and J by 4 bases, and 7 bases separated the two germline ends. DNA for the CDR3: TGTGCCAGCAGCTTAGTGCCAGGAAACACCATATATTTT. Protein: CASSLVPGNTIYF.

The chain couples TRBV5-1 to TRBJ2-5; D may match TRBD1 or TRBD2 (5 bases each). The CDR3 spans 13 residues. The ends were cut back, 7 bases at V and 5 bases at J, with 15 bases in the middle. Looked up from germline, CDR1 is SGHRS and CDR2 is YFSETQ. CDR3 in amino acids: CASGEGSSETQYF. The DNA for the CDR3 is TGCGCCAGCGGAGAGGGGAGTTCGGAGACCCAGTACTTC.

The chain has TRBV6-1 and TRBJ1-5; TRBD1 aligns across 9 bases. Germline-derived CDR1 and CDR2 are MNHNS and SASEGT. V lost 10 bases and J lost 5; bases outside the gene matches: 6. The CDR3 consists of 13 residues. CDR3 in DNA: TGTGCCACTACAGGGGGCCTAGATCAGCCCCAGCATTTT. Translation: CATTGGLDQPQHF.

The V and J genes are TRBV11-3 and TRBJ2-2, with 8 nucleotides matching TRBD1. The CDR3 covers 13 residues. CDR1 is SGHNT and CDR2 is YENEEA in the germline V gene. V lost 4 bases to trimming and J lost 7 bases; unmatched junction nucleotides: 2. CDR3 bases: TGTGCCAGCAGCTGGACAGGGATCGGGGAGCTGTTTTTT. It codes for CASSWTGIGELFF.

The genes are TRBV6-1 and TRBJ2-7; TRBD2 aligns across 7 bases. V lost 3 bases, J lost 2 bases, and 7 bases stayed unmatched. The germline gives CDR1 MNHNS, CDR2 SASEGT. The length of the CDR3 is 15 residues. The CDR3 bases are TGTGCCAGCAGTGATGCAGGGACTACCGCCTACGAGCAGTACTTC. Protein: CASSDAGTTAYEQYF.

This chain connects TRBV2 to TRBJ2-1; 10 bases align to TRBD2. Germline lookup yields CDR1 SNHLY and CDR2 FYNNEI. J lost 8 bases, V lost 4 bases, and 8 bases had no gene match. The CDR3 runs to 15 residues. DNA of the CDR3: TGTGCCAGCAGTGGGGCTAGCGGGAGTCCGGATGAGCAGTTCTTC. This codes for CASSGASGSPDEQFF.

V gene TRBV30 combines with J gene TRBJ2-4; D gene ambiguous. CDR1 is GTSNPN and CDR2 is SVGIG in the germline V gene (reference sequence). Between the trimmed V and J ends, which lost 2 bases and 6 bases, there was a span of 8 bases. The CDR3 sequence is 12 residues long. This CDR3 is CAWSPDTNIQYF. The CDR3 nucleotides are TGTGCCTGGAGTCCCGACACAAACATTCAGTACTTC. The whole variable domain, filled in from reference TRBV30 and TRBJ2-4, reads SQTIHQWPATLVQPVGSPLSLECTVEGTSNPNLYWYRQAAGRGLQLLFYSVGIGQISSEVPQNLSASRPQDRQFILSSKKLLLSDSGFYLCAWSPDTNIQYFGAGTRLSVL.

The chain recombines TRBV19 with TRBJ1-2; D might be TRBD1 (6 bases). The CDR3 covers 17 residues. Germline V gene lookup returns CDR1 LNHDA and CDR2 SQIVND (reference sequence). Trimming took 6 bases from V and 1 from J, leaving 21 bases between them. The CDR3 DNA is TGTGCCAGTAGCCCCTCACCTGGACAGCGATATAACTATGGCTACACCTTC. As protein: CASSPSPGQRYNYGYTF.

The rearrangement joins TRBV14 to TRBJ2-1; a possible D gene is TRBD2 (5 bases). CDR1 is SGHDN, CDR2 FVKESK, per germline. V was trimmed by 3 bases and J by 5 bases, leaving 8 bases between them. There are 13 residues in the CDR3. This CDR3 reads CASSQQRNNEQFF. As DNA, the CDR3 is TGTGCCAGCAGCCAGCAGCGGAACAATGAGCAGTTCTTC.

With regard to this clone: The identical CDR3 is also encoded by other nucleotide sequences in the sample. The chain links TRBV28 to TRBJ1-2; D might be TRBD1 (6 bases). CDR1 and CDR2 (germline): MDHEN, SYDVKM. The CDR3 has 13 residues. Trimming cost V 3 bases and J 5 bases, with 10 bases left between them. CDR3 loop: CASSLRTAYGYTF. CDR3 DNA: TGTGCCAGCAGTTTGCGGACAGCATATGGCTACACCTTC.

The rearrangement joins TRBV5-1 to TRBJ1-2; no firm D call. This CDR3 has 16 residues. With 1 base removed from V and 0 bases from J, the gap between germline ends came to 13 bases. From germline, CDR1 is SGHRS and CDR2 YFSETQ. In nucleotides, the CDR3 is TGCGCCAGCAGCTTGTCGACCGGAGTAGCTAACTATGGCTACACCTTC. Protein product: CASSLSTGVANYGYTF.

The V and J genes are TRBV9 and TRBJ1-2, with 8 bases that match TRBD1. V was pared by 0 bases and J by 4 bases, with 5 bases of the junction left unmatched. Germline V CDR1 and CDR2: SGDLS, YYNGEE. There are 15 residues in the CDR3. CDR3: CASSVVSGGGYGYTF. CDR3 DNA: TGTGCCAGCAGCGTAGTGTCAGGGGGCGGCTATGGCTACACCTTC.

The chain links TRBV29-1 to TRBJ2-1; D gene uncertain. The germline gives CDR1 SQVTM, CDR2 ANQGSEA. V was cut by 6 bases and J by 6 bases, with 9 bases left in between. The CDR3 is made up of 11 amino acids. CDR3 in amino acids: CSVEAPNEQFF. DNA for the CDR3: TGCAGCGTCGAGGCGCCCAATGAGCAGTTCTTC.